This T cell receptor beta chain was obtained from a study of glioma-infiltrating T cells. Points from the study as a whole: Above-expected tissue-blood divergence occurred in all gliomas, most in low-grade ones.

TCR alpha and beta CDR3 regions were amplified from RNA using iRepertoire nested multiplex PCR. TCRdb ran MiXCR on the multiplex PCR reads and lists one entry per CDR3 protein. The data show 150,000 to 200,000 distinct CDR3 sequences, about 47% seen once. V gave up 2 bases and J gave up 12 bases; unmatched junction bases: 10. This CDR3 contains 15 residues. About this clonotype itself: The antigen remains unidentified.

Sequences were obtained from glioma tissue, nonneoplastic brain tissue, or PBMCs (not recorded which). The rearrangement links TRBV12-3 or TRBV12-4 to TRBJ2-1; TRBD2 matches at 10 bases. The TCR comes from a human donor with low-grade glioma or glioblastoma, undergoing nonglioma brain surgery, or in good health (not recorded which). The CDR3: CASSLRAGGSTGQFF. The CDR3 DNA follows: TGTGCCAGCAGTTTAAGAGCGGGAGGGAGTACGGGGCAGTTCTTC.